The 18 T cell receptor beta chains below were found in one sample sequenced in a study of vaccination and CD4 T cells after COVID-19. As for treatment: roughly 11-day PBMC culture with coronavirus spike peptide pools or control peptides (ViraFEST assay). Cultured CD4+ T cell DNA underwent sequencing with the Oncomine TCR Beta short-read assay. TCRdb reprocessed the PCR reads with MiXCR, giving one entry per CDR3 protein. The sample lists 9,000 to 15,000 distinct CDR3 sequences, under 55% seen once, with 21% in the top ten. These receptors lack a known antigen. The source material was CD4+ T cells from blood, cultured in vitro. The receptors stem from a human donor who had recovered from COVID-19.

The rearrangement uses TRBV18 and TRBJ2-3, with TRBD2 identical over 9 bases. Germline V lookup: CDR1 KGHSH, CDR2 LQKENI. J gave up 5 bases and V 0 bases, and 9 bases lay outside the gene matches. This CDR3 region has 17 residues. The CDR3: CASSPPARGRAKDTQYF. CDR3 in DNA: TGTGCCAGCTCACCACCGGCCCGCGGGAGGGCCAAAGATACGCAGTATTTT.

V and J are TRBV6-1 and TRBJ2-7, with 7 bases aligning to TRBD2. CDR1 is MNHNS and CDR2 is SASEGT in the germline V gene. The CDR3 is 14 amino acids. The trim removed 11 bases at V and 0 bases at J, leaving 10 bases unmatched. This CDR3 reads CAGAGRANSYEQYF. The DNA of the CDR3 is TGTGCCGGGGCAGGGAGGGCGAACTCCTACGAGCAGTACTTC.

The sample holds a few counts of this clonotype. The gene calls are TRBV20-1 and TRBJ1-1; D is perhaps TRBD1 (5 bases). From germline, CDR1 is DFQATT and CDR2 SNEGSKA (reference sequence). The CDR3 covers 16 residues. Trimming pared 4 bases from V and 3 bases from J, leaving 21 bases between. This CDR3 reads CSAMTPWGGAYTEAFF. CDR3 coding DNA: TGCAGTGCTATGACCCCCTGGGGAGGGGCCTACACTGAAGCTTTCTTT.

This chain connects TRBV7-2 to TRBJ1-5; 7 positions match TRBD1. Germline CDR1 is SGHTA and CDR2 is FQGNSA. Trimming removed 3 bases from V and 7 bases from J; junction bases left unmatched: 6. This CDR3 spans 14 amino acids. The CDR3 loop is CASSFRGRGQPQHF. CDR3 sequence (DNA): TGTGCCAGCAGCTTTAGGGGGCGAGGGCAGCCCCAGCATTTT.

This clonotype appeared a few times. The rearrangement uses TRBV25-1 and TRBJ2-5, with a possible D match to TRBD1 (5 bases). V gave up 2 bases and J gave up 2 bases, with 9 bases separating them. This CDR3 region has 14 residues. Germline V CDR1 and CDR2: MGHDK, SYGVNS. The CDR3 protein is CASSEMGQQETQYF. The CDR3 DNA is TGTGCCAGCAGTGAAATGGGGCAGCAAGAGACCCAGTACTTC.

This rearrangement joins TRBV20-1 to TRBJ1-1, with 8 bases that match TRBD1. The CDR3 totals 12 residues. Germline lookup yields CDR1 DFQATT and CDR2 SNEGSKA (reference sequence). V trimming: 5 bases; J trimming: 4 bases; junction bases outside the gene matches: 3. The CDR3, as DNA: TGCAGTGCTCGTACAGGGGGCACTGAAGCTTTCTTT. It translates to CSARTGGTEAFF.

The chain combines TRBV5-1 with TRBJ2-1, with TRBD2 matching over 7 bases. The CDR3 covers 12 residues. V shed 6 bases and J 9 bases; nucleotides not matched to a gene: 6. Germline V gene sequence: CDR1 SGHRS, CDR2 YFSETQ. Here the CDR3 reads CASISGMGEQFF. The CDR3 DNA follows: TGCGCCAGCATAAGCGGGATGGGTGAGCAGTTCTTC.

This clonotype was seen more than once but under ten times. The chain recombines TRBV5-1 with TRBJ1-2, with 7 bases that match TRBD1. The ends lost 4 bases at V and 6 bases at J; junction bases unmatched: 6. The CDR3 runs to 13 residues. Germline CDR1 SGHRS, CDR2 YFSETQ. The CDR3, as DNA: TGCGCCAGCAGCCAGGGGACAGCACATGGCTACACCTTC. Protein product: CASSQGTAHGYTF.

The chain joins TRBV7-9 to TRBJ2-1; tentatively, D is TRBD2 (6 bases). Germline CDR1 SEHNR, CDR2 FQNEAQ (reference sequence). Trimming shortened V by 0 bases and J by 16 bases, and 19 bases separated the two germline ends. The CDR3 is 14 amino acids. CDR3 sequence (DNA): TGTGCCAGCAGCTTAGCGGTGGGGGGTGAGGTGGATTTCTTC. Translated: CASSLAVGGEVDFF.

V is TRBV6-5 and J is TRBJ2-1; a weak D match, TRBD1 (5 bases). The germline gives CDR1 MNHEY, CDR2 SVGAGI. CDR3 length equals 13 residues. V lost 3 bases, J lost 6 bases, and 9 bases lay in between. For the CDR3, the DNA is TGTGCCAGCAGTTATCAGGGCTCCAATGAGCAGTTCTTC. Protein sequence: CASSYQGSNEQFF.

The chain carries TRBV28 and TRBJ2-6, with D possibly being TRBD1 (6 bases). V was shortened by 7 bases and J by 2 bases, with 9 bases between the two germline ends. Germline V lookup: CDR1 MDHEN, CDR2 SYDVKM. The CDR3 runs 14 residues. This CDR3 reads CASTKGAGANVLTF. The CDR3 bases are TGTGCCAGCACGAAGGGGGCTGGGGCCAACGTCCTGACTTTC. The variable domain in full, with the rest retrieved from reference TRBV28 and TRBJ2-6, is DVKVTQSSRYLVKRTGEKVFLECVQDMDHENMFWYRQDPGLGLRLIYFSYDVKMKEKGDIPEGYSVSREKKERFSLILESASTNQTSMYLCASTKGAGANVLTFGAGSRLTVL.

The gene calls are TRBV6-1 and TRBJ1-4, with no clear D. This CDR3 has 15 amino acids. V was shortened by 3 bases and J by 2 bases, with 10 bases between the two germline ends. The germline V gene encodes CDR1 MNHNS and CDR2 SASEGT. In nucleotides, the CDR3 is TGTGCCAGCAGTGAGCAGGTGGCCACTAATGAAAAACTGTTTTTT. Translating gives CASSEQVATNEKLFF.

The gene calls are TRBV7-2 and TRBJ2-3; maybe TRBD2 (5 bases). Germline CDR1 and CDR2: SGHTA and FQGNSA. The length of the CDR3 is 14 residues. Between the trimmed V and J ends, which lost 6 bases and 2 bases, there was a span of 12 bases. CDR3 residues: CASREAVVTDTQYF. CDR3 nucleotide sequence: TGTGCCAGCAGGGAGGCCGTAGTCACAGATACGCAGTATTTT.

J is TRBJ2-3 and V is TRBV6-1; D is unclear. Looked up from germline, CDR1 is MNHNS and CDR2 is SASEGT. This CDR3 comprises 15 residues. V lost 2 bases and J 3 bases, leaving 12 bases between the germline ends. The CDR3 bases are TGTGCCAGCAGTGAATCGGGTCGAACGACAGATACGCAGTATTTT. Its protein is CASSESGRTTDTQYF.

The chain is built from TRBV20-1 and TRBJ1-5, with no clear D. Germline V lookup: CDR1 DFQATT, CDR2 SNEGSKA (reference sequence). The V end was cut by 0 bases, the J end by 2 bases, with 11 bases between. CDR3 length equals 15 residues. CDR3 region: CSARDIGFGNQPQHF. In DNA, the CDR3 is TGCAGTGCTAGAGATATAGGGTTCGGCAATCAGCCCCAGCATTTT.

The chain employs TRBV19 and TRBJ1-5; the match to TRBD1 covers 7 bases. Trimming took 7 bases from V and 4 from J; bases not matched to a gene: 4. Germline V gene data show CDR1 as LNHDA and CDR2 as SQIVND (reference sequence). This CDR3 has 13 amino acids. The CDR3, as DNA: TGTGCCAGTATTCAGGACAGGAATCAGCCCCAGCATTTT. As protein: CASIQDRNQPQHF.

The genes are TRBV6-1 and TRBJ2-7; D call uncertain. V was clipped by 1 base and J by 1 base, with 14 bases between them. Looked up from germline, CDR1 is MNHNS and CDR2 is SASEGT. The CDR3 is 16 residues long. The DNA for the CDR3 is TGTGCCAGCAGTGAAGGCCCGTCGCCTCGTTCCTACGAGCAGTACTTC. It codes for CASSEGPSPRSYEQYF.

The chain combines TRBV30 with TRBJ2-3; D perhaps matches TRBD1 (5 bases). CDR1 is GTSNPN and CDR2 is SVGIG in the germline V gene (reference sequence). V was cut by 5 bases and J by 2 bases, with 8 bases left in between. The CDR3 consists of 12 residues. CDR3 region: CAWDRHTDTQYF. The CDR3 DNA follows: TGTGCCTGGGACAGACACACAGATACGCAGTATTTT.